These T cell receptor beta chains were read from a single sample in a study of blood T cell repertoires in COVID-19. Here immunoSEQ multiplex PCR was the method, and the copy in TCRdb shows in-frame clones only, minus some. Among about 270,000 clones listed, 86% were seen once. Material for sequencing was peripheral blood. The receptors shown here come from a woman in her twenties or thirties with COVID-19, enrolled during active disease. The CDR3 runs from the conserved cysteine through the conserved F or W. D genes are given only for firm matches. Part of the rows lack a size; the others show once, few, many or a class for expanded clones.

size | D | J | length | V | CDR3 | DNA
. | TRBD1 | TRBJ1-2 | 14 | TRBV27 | CASSPGQGASGYTF | TGTGCCAGCAGCCCCGGACAGGGGGCAAGCGGCTACACCTTC
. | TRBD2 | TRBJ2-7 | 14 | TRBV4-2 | CASADSGVTYEQYF | TGTGCCAGCGCCGATAGCGGGGTGACCTACGAGCAGTACTTC
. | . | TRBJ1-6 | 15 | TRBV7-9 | CASSARGPHNSPLHF | TGTGCCAGCAGCGCTAGGGGTCCCCATAATTCACCCCTCCACTTT
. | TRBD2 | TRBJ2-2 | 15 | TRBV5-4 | CASSLTSGGTGELFF | TGTGCCAGCAGCCTGACTAGCGGGGGAACCGGGGAGCTGTTTTTT
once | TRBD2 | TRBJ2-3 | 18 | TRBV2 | CASSENLATSGGTDTQYF | TGTGCCAGCAGCGAAAATCTGGCGACTAGCGGGGGCACAGATACGCAGTATTTT
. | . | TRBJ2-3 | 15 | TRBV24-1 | CATSPGVTSTDTQYF | TGTGCCACCAGCCCCGGGGTTACTAGCACAGATACGCAGTATTTT
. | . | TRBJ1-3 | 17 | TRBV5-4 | CASKTMGGGPSGNTIYF | TGTGCCAGCAAAACCATGGGGGGGGGCCCCTCTGGAAACACCATATATTTT
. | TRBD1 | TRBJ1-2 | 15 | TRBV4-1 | CASSQGQGANYGYTF | TGCGCCAGCAGCCAAGGACAGGGGGCGAACTATGGCTACACCTTC
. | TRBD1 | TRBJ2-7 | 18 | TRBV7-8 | CASSLEGDSSVAFYEQYF | TGTGCCAGCAGCTTAGAGGGGGACAGTTCAGTAGCTTTCTACGAGCAGTACTTC
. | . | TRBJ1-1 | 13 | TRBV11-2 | CASSFWRGSEAFF | TGTGCCAGCAGCTTCTGGAGAGGGTCTGAAGCTTTCTTT
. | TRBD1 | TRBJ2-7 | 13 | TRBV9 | CASSDRGIREQYF | TGTGCCAGCAGCGACAGGGGAATCCGCGAGCAGTACTTC
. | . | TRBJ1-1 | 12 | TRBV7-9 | CASSQVATEAFF | TGTGCCAGCAGCCAGGTGGCCACTGAAGCTTTCTTT
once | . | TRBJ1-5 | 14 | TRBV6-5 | CASSPFGGNQPQHF | TGTGCCAGCAGTCCCTTCGGGGGGAATCAGCCCCAGCATTTT
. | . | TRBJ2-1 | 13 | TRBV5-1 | CARCGTEHNEQFF | TGCGCCAGGTGCGGGACAGAGCACAATGAGCAGTTCTTC
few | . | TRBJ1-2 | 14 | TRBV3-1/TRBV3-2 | CASSQIDSIYGYTF | TGTGCCAGCAGCCAAATCGACAGTATCTATGGCTACACCTTC
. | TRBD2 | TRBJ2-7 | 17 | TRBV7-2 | CASSFHPGAGSSYEQYF | TGTGCCAGCAGCTTTCATCCTGGAGCGGGGAGCTCCTACGAGCAGTACTTC
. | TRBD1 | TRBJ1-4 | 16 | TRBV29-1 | CSVPGQNAGFGEKLFF | TGCAGCGTACCGGGACAGAATGCTGGCTTTGGGGAAAAACTGTTTTTT
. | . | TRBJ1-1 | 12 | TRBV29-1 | CSVAPGGVEAFF | TGCAGCGTTGCTCCGGGGGGCGTCGAAGCTTTCTTT
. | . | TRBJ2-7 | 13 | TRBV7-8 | CASSLQVRYEQYF | TGTGCCAGCAGCTTGCAGGTGAGATACGAGCAGTACTTC
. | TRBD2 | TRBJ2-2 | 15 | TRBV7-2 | CASSQLASNTGELFF | TGTGCCAGCAGCCAACTAGCGTCGAACACCGGGGAGCTGTTTTTT
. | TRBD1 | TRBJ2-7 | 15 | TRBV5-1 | CASSLSGTGTSGQYF | TGCGCCAGCAGCTTGTCCGGGACAGGAACCTCCGGGCAGTACTTC
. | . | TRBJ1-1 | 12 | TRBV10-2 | CASSGESTEAFF | TGCGCCAGCTCCGGGGAATCGACTGAAGCTTTCTTT
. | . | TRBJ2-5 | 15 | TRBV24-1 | CATSDSGTPQETQYF | TGTGCCACCAGTGATTCCGGGACACCCCAAGAGACCCAGTACTTC
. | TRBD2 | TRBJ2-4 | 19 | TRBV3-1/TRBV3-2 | CASSPLLERGSLAKNIQYF | TGTGCCAGCAGCCCTCTCCTAGAGCGGGGGTCCCTAGCCAAAAACATTCAGTACTTC
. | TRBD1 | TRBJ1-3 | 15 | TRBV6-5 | CATLDRDQFRNTIYF | TGTGCCACACTAGACAGGGATCAGTTTAGAAACACCATATATTTT
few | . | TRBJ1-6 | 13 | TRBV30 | CAWSGDLDSPLHF | TGTGCCTGGTCAGGGGATTTAGATTCACCCCTCCACTTT
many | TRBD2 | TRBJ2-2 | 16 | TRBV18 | CASSLSGGSNTGELFF | TGTGCCAGCTCACTGAGCGGGGGGTCGAACACCGGGGAGCTGTTTTTT
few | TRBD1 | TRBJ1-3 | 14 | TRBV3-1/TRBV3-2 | CASSPQGVGNTIYF | TGTGCCAGCAGCCCACAGGGGGTAGGAAACACCATATATTTT
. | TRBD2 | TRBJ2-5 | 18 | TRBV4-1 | CASSQDGTSGPGQETQYF | TGCGCCAGCAGCCAAGATGGGACTAGCGGGCCCGGTCAAGAGACCCAGTACTTC
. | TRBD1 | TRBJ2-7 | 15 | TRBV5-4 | CASSLGDRAVYEQYF | TGTGCCAGCAGCTTGGGGGACAGAGCAGTCTACGAGCAGTACTTC
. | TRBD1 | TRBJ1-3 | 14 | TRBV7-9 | CASRPDREGNTIYF | TGTGCCAGCAGGCCTGACAGGGAAGGAAACACCATATATTTT
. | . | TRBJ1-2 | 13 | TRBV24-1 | CATSDRGEDGYTF | TGTGCCACCAGTGACAGGGGAGAGGATGGCTACACCTTC
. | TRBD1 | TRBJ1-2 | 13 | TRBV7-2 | CASIYYRGDGYTF | TGTGCCAGCATATACTACAGGGGGGATGGCTACACCTTC
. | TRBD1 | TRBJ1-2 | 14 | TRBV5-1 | CASSGDGQEGGYTF | TGCGCCAGCAGCGGGGACGGACAGGAAGGGGGCTACACCTTC
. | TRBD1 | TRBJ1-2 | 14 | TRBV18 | CASSPLDRGYGYTF | TGTGCCAGCTCACCCCTGGACAGGGGCTATGGCTACACCTTC
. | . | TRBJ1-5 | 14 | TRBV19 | CASSMQGLGQPQHF | TGTGCCAGTAGTATGCAGGGTTTGGGGCAGCCCCAGCATTTT
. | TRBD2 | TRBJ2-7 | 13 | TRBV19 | CASSLRGAYEQYF | TGTGCCAGTAGTTTGCGGGGGGCCTACGAGCAGTACTTC
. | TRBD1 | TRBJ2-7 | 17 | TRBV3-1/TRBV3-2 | CASSHHRVGQGYYEQYF | TGTGCCAGCAGCCATCATCGCGTAGGACAGGGATACTACGAGCAGTACTTC
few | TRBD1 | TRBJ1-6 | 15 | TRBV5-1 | CASSLGDRDHSPLHF | TGCGCCAGCAGCTTGGGGGACAGGGACCATTCACCCCTCCACTTT
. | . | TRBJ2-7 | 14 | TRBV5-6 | CASSLTGMAYEQYF | TGTGCCAGCAGCTTGACAGGGATGGCCTACGAGCAGTACTTC
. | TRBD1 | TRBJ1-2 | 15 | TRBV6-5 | CASSPDRGANYGYTF | TGTGCCAGCAGCCCGGACAGGGGCGCTAACTATGGCTACACCTTC